The 26 T cell receptor beta chains below all came from one sample that was sequenced in a study of vaccination and CD4 T cells after COVID-19. These receptors have no known antigen. The Oncomine TCR Beta short-read assay was applied to DNA of cultured CD4+ T cells. TCRdb re-derived calls from the PCR reads in MiXCR, one entry per CDR3 protein. Altogether 4,000 or so distinct CDR3 sequences are present, approximately 19% being singletons, with the ten largest covering 15%. Described treatment: roughly ten-day PBMC culture with coronavirus spike peptide pools or control peptides (ViraFEST assay). Input material: CD4+ T cells from blood, cultured in vitro. The source of these receptors is a human donor who had recovered from COVID-19.

By sample share, this clonotype is medium-sized. The J gene is TRBJ1-3, the V gene TRBV7-9, with 7 positions matching TRBD1. CDR1 is SEHNR, CDR2 FQNEAQ, per germline (reference sequence). J lost 0 bases, V lost 5 bases, and 4 bases had no gene match. CDR3 length: 15 amino acids. This CDR3 is CASSQDRSSGNTIYF. The CDR3 region has the DNA TGTGCCAGCAGCCAGGACAGGTCCTCTGGAAACACCATATATTTT.

The chain combines TRBV5-6 with TRBJ1-5, with D perhaps TRBD1 (6 bases). Trimming stripped 4 bases from V and 3 bases from J, with 23 bases between. Per germline, CDR1 SGHDT and CDR2 YYEEEE. The CDR3 has 18 amino acids. CDR3 nucleotides: TGTGCCAGCAGCACCTACCGGACAGCACAAACCTCCAATCAGCCCCAGCATTTT. It encodes CASSTYRTAQTSNQPQHF.

This clonotype was observed a handful of times. This chain links TRBV12-3 or TRBV12-4 with TRBJ1-1; D ambiguous. The germline V and J ends were trimmed by 6 bases and 8 bases, with 16 bases remaining between them. The CDR3 is 13 amino acids. CDR3 protein: CASSILMGSEAFF. CDR3 DNA sequence: TGTGCCAGCAGCATCTTAATGGGGTCGGAAGCTTTCTTT.

The chain has TRBV6-1 and TRBJ2-6; the match to TRBD2 covers 7 bases. J was trimmed by 2 bases and V by 7 bases; bases with no gene match: 2. Germline V CDR1 and CDR2: MNHNS, SASEGT. The CDR3 has 14 amino acids. CDR3 nucleotide sequence: TGTGCCAGCATTCGGGGGGCTGGGGCCAACGTCCTGACTTTC. Translated, it gives CASIRGAGANVLTF.

This sequence joins TRBV5-1 and TRBJ1-3; 8 bases map to TRBD1. Trimming cost V 3 bases and J 2 bases; bases outside gene matches: 7. The CDR3 contains 16 residues. Per the germline V gene, CDR1 is SGHRS and CDR2 is YFSETQ. The CDR3 DNA reads as TGCGCCAGCAGCTCGGGACAGGCCCACGCTGGAAACACCATATATTTT. Translation gives CASSSGQAHAGNTIYF.

The CDR3 DNA is TGCAGTGCTCCCTTCCCAGGGGGTCGCTACGAGCAGTACTTC. Amino acids: CSAPFPGGRYEQYF. The rearrangement uses TRBV20-1 and TRBJ2-7; 7 bases match TRBD1. CDR3 length: 14 residues. Trimming at V came to 5 bases and at J to 3 bases, leaving 10 bases not matched to a gene. Germline V gene lookup returns CDR1 DFQATT and CDR2 SNEGSKA (reference sequence).

This clonotype counts as medium-sized. The rearrangement links TRBV6-2 or TRBV6-3 to TRBJ2-7; TRBD1 is a possible D gene (7 bases). V was cut by 5 bases and J by 9 bases, with 20 bases left in between. The CDR3 runs 14 residues. Germline CDR1 is MNHEY and CDR2 is SVGEGT. In DNA form, the CDR3 reads TGTGCCAGCAGTGCGGGACAGATTTTACAGGTGCAGTACTTC. Translation: CASSAGQILQVQYF.

This clonotype has just a few counts. The rearrangement joins TRBV6-1 to TRBJ1-2; D gene ambiguous. Germline CDR1 reads MNHNS; CDR2 reads SASEGT. Trimming left V 3 bases short and J 0 bases short, with 5 bases between. This CDR3 contains 13 residues. In nucleotides, the CDR3 is TGTGCCAGCAGTGAGTCAGCTAACTATGGCTACACCTTC. Translated, it gives CASSESANYGYTF.

The V gene is TRBV6-1, the J gene TRBJ2-7; no clear D gene. The germline V gene has CDR1 MNHNS and CDR2 SASEGT. V shed 6 bases and J shed 2 bases, with 14 bases lying between them. The CDR3 loop spans 14 amino acids. CDR3 in DNA: TGTGCCAGCAGGCCTCGCGAGGCGGCCTACGAGCAGTACTTC. Encoded protein: CASRPREAAYEQYF.

The table lists this clonotype with a count of one. The CDR3 reads CASSLASPTYF. The CDR3 DNA sequence: TGTGCCAGCAGCTTGGCCAGCCCTACGTACTTC. The V and J genes are TRBV5-8 and TRBJ2-5; D uncertain. With 0 bases removed from V and 13 bases from J, the gap between germline ends came to 10 bases. CDR3 length: 11 residues. Per the germline V gene, CDR1 is SGHTS and CDR2 is YDEGEE.

This clonotype was detected a few times. The gene calls are TRBV30 and TRBJ1-1, with D possibly being TRBD1 (6 bases). V lost 2 bases and J lost 10, with 17 bases in between. Germline V gene lookup returns CDR1 GTSNPN and CDR2 SVGIG (reference sequence). This CDR3 is built from 13 residues. CDR3 coding DNA: TGTGCCTGGAGTCCGGGACACGGTTGGGGAGCTTTCTTT. Translation: CAWSPGHGWGAFF.

This clonotype is labeled as medium-sized. The gene calls are TRBV2 and TRBJ1-6, with D possibly being TRBD1 (6 bases). From germline, CDR1 is SNHLY and CDR2 FYNNEI. The CDR3 runs to 16 residues. V lost 6 bases to trimming and J lost 9 bases, with 21 bases between them. The CDR3 region is CASSLGGTSVGSPLHF. The CDR3 DNA is TGTGCCAGCAGCCTAGGGGGGACATCGGTTGGTTCACCCCTCCACTTT.

By share, this clonotype ranks as medium-sized. The chain combines TRBV25-1 with TRBJ2-5, with 7 bases identical to TRBD2. Germline V gene sequence: CDR1 MGHDK, CDR2 SYGVNS. V gave up 6 bases and J gave up 5 bases; unmatched junction bases: 12. The CDR3 loop spans 15 amino acids. CDR3 coding DNA: TGTGCCAGCAGCCCCGCGACCGGGGAGGGGGAGACCCAGTACTTC. Translated, it gives CASSPATGEGETQYF. The entire variable domain, with the rest obtained from reference TRBV25-1 and TRBJ2-5, is as follows: EADIYQTPRYLVIGTGKKITLECSQTMGHDKMYWYQQDPGMELHLIHYSYGVNSTEKGDLSSESTVSRIRTEHFPLTLESARPSHTSQYLCASSPATGEGETQYFGPGTRLLVL.

A few counts support this clonotype. V gene TRBV6-1 combines with J gene TRBJ2-2, with 10 bases fitting TRBD1. The V gene's germline CDR1 is MNHNS and CDR2 SASEGT. With V trimmed by 4 bases and J by 6 bases, 8 bases remained unmatched. The CDR3 covers 16 residues. The CDR3 DNA reads as TGTGCCAGCAGTGTGCCGACAGGGGGCTTGTCCGGGGAGCTGTTTTTT. Its protein is CASSVPTGGLSGELFF.

This chain connects TRBV28 to TRBJ2-5; D possibly matches TRBD1 or TRBD2 (5 bases each). CDR3 length equals 16 residues. V was pared by 3 bases and J by 2 bases, with 16 bases between. Germline CDR1 MDHEN, CDR2 SYDVKM. CDR3 loop: CASSFRGRGVQETQYF. The CDR3 region has the DNA TGTGCCAGCAGTTTTAGGGGCCGAGGGGTACAAGAGACCCAGTACTTC.

In this sample, this clonotype is medium-sized. V usage is TRBV25-1 and J usage is TRBJ1-6; 7 bases are a match to TRBD1. Germline V CDR1 and CDR2: MGHDK, SYGVNS. J was trimmed by 2 bases and V by 6 bases; bases with no gene match: 7. This CDR3 is 16 amino acids long. This chain's CDR3 is CASRETGITYNSPLHF. CDR3 bases: TGTGCCAGCAGGGAGACAGGGATAACCTATAATTCACCCCTCCACTTT.

In its sample, this clonotype ranks as medium-sized. The chain couples TRBV29-1 to TRBJ2-3; TRBD2 matches 7 bases. Germline loops: CDR1 SQVTM, CDR2 ANQGSEA. CDR3 size: 12 residues. The trim removed 4 bases at V and 3 bases at J, leaving 1 base unmatched. The CDR3 here is CSVGEGTDTQYF. CDR3 sequence (DNA): TGCAGCGTTGGGGAGGGAACAGATACGCAGTATTTT.

The chain couples TRBV12-3 or TRBV12-4 to TRBJ1-6; D is possibly TRBD1 (5 bases). Deletions cut 7 bases from V and 10 bases from J, with 17 bases between. CDR3 length equals 14 residues. The CDR3 reads CASTPLGGNSPLHF. CDR3 in DNA: TGTGCCAGCACCCCTTTGGGGGGAAACTCACCCCTCCACTTT.

This clonotype has a handful of counts. V usage is TRBV4-2 and J usage is TRBJ2-3; the D is unclear. The CDR3 sequence is 11 residues long. The ends were cut back, 8 bases at V and 4 bases at J, with 7 bases in the middle. The germline V gene encodes CDR1 LGHNA and CDR2 YNFKEQ. The CDR3 protein is CASRSADTQYF. DNA for the CDR3: TGTGCCAGCCGGAGCGCAGATACGCAGTATTTT.

This clonotype was detected a few times. The DNA for the CDR3 is TGTGCTAGTGGTCTCAGGGGGGAAAAACTGTTTTTT. The encoded protein is CASGLRGEKLFF. The J gene is TRBJ1-4, the V gene TRBV12-5, with TRBD1 identical over 7 bases. The V gene end was trimmed by 5 bases and the J gene end by 8 bases; junction bases not matched to a gene: 2. The CDR3 has 12 residues. Germline lookup yields CDR1 LGHNT and CDR2 FRNRAP.

This clonotype was seen a handful of times. The V and J genes are TRBV5-8 and TRBJ1-3; 8 bases match TRBD1. The V gene end was trimmed by 3 bases and the J gene end by 11 bases; junction bases not matched to a gene: 10. Germline V gene lookup returns CDR1 SGHTS and CDR2 YDEGEE. The CDR3 has 14 residues. In DNA, the CDR3 is TGTGCCAGCAGCTCCCGGACAGGGAGTGTATCCATATATTTT. This sequence encodes CASSSRTGSVSIYF.

By share of the sample, this clonotype is medium-sized. V gene TRBV19 combines with J gene TRBJ2-7; the D gene is possibly TRBD1 (6 bases). Germline-derived CDR1 and CDR2 are LNHDA and SQIVND (reference sequence). CDR3 length: 13 amino acids. Deletions cut 5 bases from V and 4 bases from J, with 12 bases between. CDR3 nucleotides: TGTGCCAGTAGTTCCGAAAGGGGGTACGAGCAGTACTTC. This translates into CASSSERGYEQYF.

By frequency in the sample, this clonotype is medium-sized. J is TRBJ1-2 and V is TRBV6-1, with 7 bases fitting TRBD1. The CDR3 runs to 14 residues. CDR1 and CDR2 from the germline V gene are MNHNS and SASEGT. Trimming cost V 5 bases and J 8 bases; bases outside gene matches: 11. DNA of the CDR3: TGTGCCAGCAGTCCCGTGGGGCAGGGGGGAGGCTACACCTTC. It is translated as CASSPVGQGGGYTF.

The J gene is TRBJ1-1, the V gene TRBV5-4; D call uncertain. CDR1 is SGHNT and CDR2 is YYREEE in the germline V gene (reference sequence). Trimming took off 4 bases at V and 4 bases at J, with 11 bases between the two ends. CDR3 length equals 13 residues. The CDR3 loop is CASSLEGPTEAFF. The CDR3 DNA sequence: TGTGCCAGCAGCCTGGAAGGTCCCACTGAAGCTTTCTTT. The whole variable domain, filled in from reference TRBV5-4 and TRBJ1-1, reads ETGVTQSPTHLIKTRGQQVTLRCSSQSGHNTVSWYQQALGQGPQFIFQYYREEENGRGNFPPRFSGLQFPNYSSELNVNALELDDSALYLCASSLEGPTEAFFGQGTRLTVV.

This clonotype turned up a few times. The chain joins TRBV12-3 or TRBV12-4 to TRBJ1-2, with a tentative D call TRBD1 (6 bases). The CDR3 has 15 amino acids. The germline V and J ends were trimmed by 6 bases and 5 bases, with 19 bases remaining between them. The CDR3 reads CASRHRDIFLYGYTF. CDR3 bases: TGTGCCAGCAGACACCGGGACATTTTTCTGTATGGCTACACCTTC.

This clonotype was counted a few times. The gene calls are TRBV19 and TRBJ1-2, with a possible D match to TRBD1 (5 bases). V lost 6 bases and J 6 bases, leaving 11 bases between the germline ends. The CDR3 totals 12 residues. CDR1 is LNHDA, CDR2 SQIVND, per germline (reference sequence). CDR3 nucleotide sequence: TGTGCCAGTAGGGGGACGGGCCATGGCTACACCTTC. Translated: CASRGTGHGYTF.